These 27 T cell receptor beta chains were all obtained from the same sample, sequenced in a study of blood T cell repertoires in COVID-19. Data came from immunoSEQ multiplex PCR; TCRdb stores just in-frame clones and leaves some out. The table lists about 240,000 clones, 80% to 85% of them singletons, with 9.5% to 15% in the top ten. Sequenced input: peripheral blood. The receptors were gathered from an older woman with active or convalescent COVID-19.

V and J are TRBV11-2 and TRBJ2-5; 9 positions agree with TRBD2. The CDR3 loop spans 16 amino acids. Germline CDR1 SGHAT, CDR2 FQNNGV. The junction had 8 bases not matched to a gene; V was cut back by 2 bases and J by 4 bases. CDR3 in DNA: TGTGCCAGCAGCTTATTCGGCGGGGGGGCGGGAGAGACCCAGTACTTC. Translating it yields CASSLFGGGAGETQYF. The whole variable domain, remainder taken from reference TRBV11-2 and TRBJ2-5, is EAGVAQSPRYKIIEKRQSVAFWCNPISGHATLYWYQQILGQGPKLLIQFQNNGVVDDSQLPKDRFSAERLKGVDSTLKIQPAKLEDSAVYLCASSLFGGGAGETQYFGPGTRLLVL.

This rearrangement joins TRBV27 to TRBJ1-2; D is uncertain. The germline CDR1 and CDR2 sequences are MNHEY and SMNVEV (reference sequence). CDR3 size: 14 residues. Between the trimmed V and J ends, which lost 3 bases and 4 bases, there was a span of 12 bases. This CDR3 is CASSLEGLPYGYTF. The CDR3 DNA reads TGTGCCAGCAGTTTGGAGGGCCTACCCTATGGCTACACCTTC.

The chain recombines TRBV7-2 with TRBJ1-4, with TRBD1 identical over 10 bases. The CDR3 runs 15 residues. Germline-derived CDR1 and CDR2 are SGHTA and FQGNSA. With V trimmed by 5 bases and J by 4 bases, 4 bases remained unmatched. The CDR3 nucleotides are TGTGCCAGCAGCACCGGGACAGGGGATAATGAAAAACTGTTTTTT. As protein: CASSTGTGDNEKLFF.

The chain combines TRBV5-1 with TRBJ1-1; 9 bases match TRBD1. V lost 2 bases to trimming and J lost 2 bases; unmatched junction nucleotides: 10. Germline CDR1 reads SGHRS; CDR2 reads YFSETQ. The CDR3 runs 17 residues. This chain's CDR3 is CASSFLGQGSINTEAFF. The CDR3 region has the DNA TGCGCCAGCAGCTTCCTGGGACAGGGCTCTATTAACACTGAAGCTTTCTTT.

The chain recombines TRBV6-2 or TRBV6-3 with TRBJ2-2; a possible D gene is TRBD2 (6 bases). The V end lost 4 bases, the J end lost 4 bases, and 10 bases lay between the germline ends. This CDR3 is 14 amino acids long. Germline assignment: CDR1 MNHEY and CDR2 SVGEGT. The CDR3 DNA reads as TGTGCCAGCAGTTCTCGGACTACCACCGGGGAGCTGTTTTTT. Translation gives CASSSRTTTGELFF.

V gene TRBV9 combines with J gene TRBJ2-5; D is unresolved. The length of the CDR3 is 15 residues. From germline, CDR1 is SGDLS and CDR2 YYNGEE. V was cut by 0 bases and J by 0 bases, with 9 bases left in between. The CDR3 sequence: CASSVGALYQETQYF. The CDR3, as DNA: TGTGCCAGCAGCGTAGGCGCTCTGTACCAAGAGACCCAGTACTTC.

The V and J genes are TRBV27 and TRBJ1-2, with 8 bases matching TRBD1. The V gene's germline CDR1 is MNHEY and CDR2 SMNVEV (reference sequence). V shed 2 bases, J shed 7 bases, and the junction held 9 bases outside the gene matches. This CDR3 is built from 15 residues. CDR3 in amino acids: CASSLRGMTGAGYTF. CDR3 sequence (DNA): TGTGCCAGCAGTTTAAGGGGCATGACAGGGGCTGGCTACACCTTC.

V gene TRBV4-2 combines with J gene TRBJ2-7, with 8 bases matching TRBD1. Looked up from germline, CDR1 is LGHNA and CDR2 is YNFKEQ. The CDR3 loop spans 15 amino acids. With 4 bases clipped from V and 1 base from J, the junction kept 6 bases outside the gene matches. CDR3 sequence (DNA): TGTGCCAGCAGCCTGGGGACAGGCTATTCCTACGAGCAGTACTTC. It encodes CASSLGTGYSYEQYF.

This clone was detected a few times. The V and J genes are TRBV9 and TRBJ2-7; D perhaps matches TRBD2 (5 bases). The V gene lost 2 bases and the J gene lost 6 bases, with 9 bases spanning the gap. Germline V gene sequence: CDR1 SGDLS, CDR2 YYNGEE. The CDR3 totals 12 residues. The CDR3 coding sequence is TGTGCCAGCAGCGTCAGTGAGGGCGAGCAGTACTTC. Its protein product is CASSVSEGEQYF.

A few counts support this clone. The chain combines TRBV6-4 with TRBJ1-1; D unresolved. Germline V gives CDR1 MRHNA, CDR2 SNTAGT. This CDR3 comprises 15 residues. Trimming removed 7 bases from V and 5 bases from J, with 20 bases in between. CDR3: CASTPEAHRWTEAFF. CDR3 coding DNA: TGTGCCAGCACTCCTGAAGCCCACAGATGGACTGAAGCTTTCTTT.

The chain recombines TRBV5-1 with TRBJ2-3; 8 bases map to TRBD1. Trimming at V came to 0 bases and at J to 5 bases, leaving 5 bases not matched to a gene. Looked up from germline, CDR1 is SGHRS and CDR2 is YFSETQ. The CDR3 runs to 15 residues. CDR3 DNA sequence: TGCGCCAGCAGCTTGGTGACAGGGGAAAAAGATACGCAGTATTTT. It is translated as CASSLVTGEKDTQYF.

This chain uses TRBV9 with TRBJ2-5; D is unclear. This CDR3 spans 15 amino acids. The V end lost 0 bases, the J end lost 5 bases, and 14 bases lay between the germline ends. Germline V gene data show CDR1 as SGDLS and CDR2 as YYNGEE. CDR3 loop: CASSVGSPVAETQYF. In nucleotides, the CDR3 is TGTGCCAGCAGCGTAGGTAGTCCCGTCGCGGAGACCCAGTACTTC.

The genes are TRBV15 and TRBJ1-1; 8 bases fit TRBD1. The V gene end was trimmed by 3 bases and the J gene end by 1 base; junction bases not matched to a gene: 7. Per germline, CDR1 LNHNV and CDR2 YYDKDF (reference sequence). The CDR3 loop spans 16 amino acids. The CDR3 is CATSRRQGLSNTEAFF. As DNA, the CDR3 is TGTGCCACCAGCAGGAGACAGGGGCTATCGAACACTGAAGCTTTCTTT. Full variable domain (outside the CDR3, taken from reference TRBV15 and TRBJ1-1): DAMVIQNPRYQVTQFGKPVTLSCSQTLNHNVMYWYQQKSSQAPKLLFHYYDKDFNNEADTPDNFQSRRPNTSFCFLDIRSPGLGDTAMYLCATSRRQGLSNTEAFFGQGTRLTVV.

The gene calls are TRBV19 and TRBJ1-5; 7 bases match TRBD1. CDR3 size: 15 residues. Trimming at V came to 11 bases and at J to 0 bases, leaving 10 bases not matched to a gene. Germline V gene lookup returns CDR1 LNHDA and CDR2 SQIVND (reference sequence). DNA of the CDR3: TGTGCCGCCAGTCCGGACAGGACTAGCAATCAGCCCCAGCATTTT. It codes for CAASPDRTSNQPQHF.

Here the CDR3 reads CASSPLGGGNTEAFF. The CDR3 DNA follows: TGTGCCAGCTCACCACTTGGCGGGGGGAACACTGAAGCTTTCTTT. V and J are TRBV18 and TRBJ1-1; a weak D match, TRBD1 (5 bases). The CDR3 is 15 amino acids. Germline V CDR1 and CDR2: KGHSH, LQKENI. V shed 1 base and J shed 1 base, with 10 bases lying between them.

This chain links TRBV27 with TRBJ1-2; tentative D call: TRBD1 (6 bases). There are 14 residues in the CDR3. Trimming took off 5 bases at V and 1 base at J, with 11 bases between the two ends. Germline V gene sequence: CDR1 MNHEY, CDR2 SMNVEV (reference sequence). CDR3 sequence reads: CASSANRDNYGYTF. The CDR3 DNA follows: TGTGCCAGCAGTGCAAACAGGGATAACTATGGCTACACCTTC.

Written as DNA, the CDR3 is TGTGCCAGCAGCCCCCCCGGCGGGATGAACACTGAAGCTTTCTTT. Amino acids: CASSPPGGMNTEAFF. The chain recombines TRBV3-1 (or the pseudogene TRBV3-2) with TRBJ1-1; D unclear. The V end lost 4 bases, the J end lost 0 bases, and 12 bases lay between the germline ends. The CDR3 is made up of 15 amino acids. Germline CDR1 reads LGHDT; CDR2 reads YNNKEL (reference sequence).

CDR3 in amino acids: CASGAQGALETQYF. In nucleotides, the CDR3 is TGTGCCAGCGGCGCACAGGGGGCACTAGAGACCCAGTACTTC. The V call is TRBV5-8, the J call TRBJ2-5; 9 nucleotides match TRBD1. V shed 7 bases and J 4 bases; nucleotides not matched to a gene: 8. The CDR3 covers 14 residues. The V gene's germline CDR1 is SGHTS and CDR2 YDEGEE.

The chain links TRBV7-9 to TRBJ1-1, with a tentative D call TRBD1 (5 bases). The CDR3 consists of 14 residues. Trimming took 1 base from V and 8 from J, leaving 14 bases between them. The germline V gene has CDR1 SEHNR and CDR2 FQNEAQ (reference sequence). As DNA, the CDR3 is TGTGCCAGCAGCTTAGGGGGGGAATGGTCCGAAGCTTTCTTT. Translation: CASSLGGEWSEAFF.

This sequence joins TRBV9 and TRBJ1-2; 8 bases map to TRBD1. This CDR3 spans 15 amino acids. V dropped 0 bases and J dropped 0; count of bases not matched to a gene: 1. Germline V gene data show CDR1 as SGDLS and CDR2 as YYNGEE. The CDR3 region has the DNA TGTGCCAGCAGCGTAGGACAGGGGTCTAACTATGGCTACACCTTC. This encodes CASSVGQGSNYGYTF.

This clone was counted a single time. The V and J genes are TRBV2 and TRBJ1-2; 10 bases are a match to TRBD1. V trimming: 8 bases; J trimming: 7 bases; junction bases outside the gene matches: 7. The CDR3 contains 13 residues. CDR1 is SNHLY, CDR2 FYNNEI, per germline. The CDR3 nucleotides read TGTGCCAGCCTCGGACAGGGGGAGTCTGGCTACACCTTC. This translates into CASLGQGESGYTF.

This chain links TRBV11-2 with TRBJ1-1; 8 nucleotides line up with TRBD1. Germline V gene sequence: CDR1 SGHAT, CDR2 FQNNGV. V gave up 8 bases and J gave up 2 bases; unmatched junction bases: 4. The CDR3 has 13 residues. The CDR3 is CASLGTGNTEAFF. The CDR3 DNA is TGTGCCAGCTTAGGGACAGGCAACACTGAAGCTTTCTTT.

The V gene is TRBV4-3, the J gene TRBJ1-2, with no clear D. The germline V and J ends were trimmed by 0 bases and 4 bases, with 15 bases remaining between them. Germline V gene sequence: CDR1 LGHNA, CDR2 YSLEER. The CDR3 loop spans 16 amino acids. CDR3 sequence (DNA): TGCGCCAGCAGCCAAGACGGGAGGAATTGGGGCTATGGCTACACCTTC. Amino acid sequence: CASSQDGRNWGYGYTF.

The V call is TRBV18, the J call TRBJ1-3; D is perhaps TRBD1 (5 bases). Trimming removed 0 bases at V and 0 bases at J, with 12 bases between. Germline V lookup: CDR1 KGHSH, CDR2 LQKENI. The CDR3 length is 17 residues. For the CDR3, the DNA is TGTGCCAGCTCACCACCGGGGGGACCTTCCTCTGGAAACACCATATATTTT. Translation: CASSPPGGPSSGNTIYF. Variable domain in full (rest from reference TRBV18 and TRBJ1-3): NAGVMQNPRHLVRRRGQEARLRCSPMKGHSHVYWYRQLPEEGLKFMVYLQKENIIDESGMPKERFSAEFPKEGPSILRIQQVVRGDSAAYFCASSPPGGPSSGNTIYFGEGSWLTVV.

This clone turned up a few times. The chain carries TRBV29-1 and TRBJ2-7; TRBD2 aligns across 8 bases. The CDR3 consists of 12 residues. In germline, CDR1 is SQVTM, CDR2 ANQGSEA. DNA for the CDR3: TGCCGCTCGGGGGGGCAGACCTACGAGCAGTACTTC. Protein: CRSGGQTYEQYF.

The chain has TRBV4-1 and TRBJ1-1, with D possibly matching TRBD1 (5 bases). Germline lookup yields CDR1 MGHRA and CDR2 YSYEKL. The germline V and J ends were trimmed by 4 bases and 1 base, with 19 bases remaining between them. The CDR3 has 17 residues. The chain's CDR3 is CASSRWPGGWENTEAFF. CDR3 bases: TGCGCCAGCAGCCGATGGCCCGGGGGGTGGGAGAACACTGAAGCTTTCTTT.

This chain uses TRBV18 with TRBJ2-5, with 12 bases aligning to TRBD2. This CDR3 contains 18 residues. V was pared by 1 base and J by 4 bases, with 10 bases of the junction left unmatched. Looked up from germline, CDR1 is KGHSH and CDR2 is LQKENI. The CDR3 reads CASSPQVRLAGGIETQYF. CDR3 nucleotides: TGTGCCAGCTCACCACAAGTCCGTCTAGCGGGGGGGATAGAGACCCAGTACTTC.